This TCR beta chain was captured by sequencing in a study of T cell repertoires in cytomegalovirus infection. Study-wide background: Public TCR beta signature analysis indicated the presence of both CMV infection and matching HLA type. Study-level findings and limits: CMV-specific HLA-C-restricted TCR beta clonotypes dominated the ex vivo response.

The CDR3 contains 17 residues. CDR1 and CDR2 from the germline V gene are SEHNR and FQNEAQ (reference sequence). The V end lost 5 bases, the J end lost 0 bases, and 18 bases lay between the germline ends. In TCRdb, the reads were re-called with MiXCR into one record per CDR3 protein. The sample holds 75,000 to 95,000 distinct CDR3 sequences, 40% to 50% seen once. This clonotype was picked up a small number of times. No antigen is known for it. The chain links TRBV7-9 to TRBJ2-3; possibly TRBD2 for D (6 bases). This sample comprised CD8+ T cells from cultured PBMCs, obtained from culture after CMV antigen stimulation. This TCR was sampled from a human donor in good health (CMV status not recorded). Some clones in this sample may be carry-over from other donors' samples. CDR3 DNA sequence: TGTGCCAGCAGCCCATTCGGGGGTCCCTCTAGCACAGATACGCAGTATTTT. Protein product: CASSPFGGPSSTDTQYF.